This is a list of T cell receptor beta chains from one sample in a study of PD-1 blockade in classical Hodgkin lymphoma. Profiled with immunoSEQ multiplex PCR; TCRdb holds only in-frame clones, not every one. The data contain about 93,000 clones, approximately 80% of them seen just once; the ten biggest clones take up under 20%. The starting material was peripheral blood mononuclear cells (PBMCs), obtained before the second cycle of nivolumab. These receptors originate from a human donor with classical Hodgkin lymphoma. Both conserved end residues are part of each CDR3. Fields, in order: V gene, D gene, clone size, J gene, CDR3 protein, CDR3 DNA. D genes are given only for firm matches. Rows give clone size only sometimes, using once, few, many, or a class for an expanded clone.

TRBV27	TRBD1	NA	TRBJ2-3	CASSFDRGTTITQYF	TGTGCCAGCAGTTTTGACAGGGGAACCACCATCACGCAGTATTTT
TRBV7-2	TRBD1	NA	TRBJ1-2	CASSGQVNAGGYTF	TGTGCCAGCAGTGGACAGGTGAATGCGGGCGGCTACACCTTC
TRBV10-3	NA	NA	TRBJ1-1	CAISDGGGWTEAFF	TGTGCCATCAGTGATGGGGGTGGATGGACTGAAGCTTTCTTT
TRBV19	NA	NA	TRBJ1-1	CASSIGGMGTEAFF	TGTGCCAGTAGTATAGGAGGGATGGGGACTGAAGCTTTCTTT
TRBV7-8	TRBD2	NA	TRBJ2-3	CASSLSAGGGGGSTQYF	TGTGCCAGCAGCTTATCAGCGGGAGGAGGAGGGGGATCGACGCAGTATTTT
TRBV5-6	NA	few	TRBJ1-5	CASSLGKGARGNQPQHF	TGTGCCAGCAGCTTGGGAAAGGGAGCTCGGGGCAATCAGCCCCAGCATTTT
TRBV28	NA	few	TRBJ2-7	CASIKGGGEYEQYF	TGTGCCAGCATAAAAGGAGGGGGCGAGTACGAGCAGTACTTC
TRBV5-4	TRBD1	NA	TRBJ2-7	CASSWGQGSYEQYF	TGTGCCAGCAGCTGGGGACAGGGGTCCTACGAGCAGTACTTC
TRBV28	TRBD2	few	TRBJ2-3	CASSFPRGLAGLKDTQYF	TGTGCCAGCAGTTTCCCTCGGGGACTAGCGGGACTAAAAGATACGCAGTATTTT
TRBV7-9	TRBD2	few	TRBJ2-1	CASSPRLADYNEQFF	TGTGCCAGCAGCCCTCGGCTAGCGGACTACAATGAGCAGTTCTTC
TRBV28	TRBD1	few	TRBJ1-2	CASSFGTGGLGYTF	TGTGCCAGCAGTTTCGGGACAGGGGGCTTGGGCTACACCTTC
TRBV7-6	NA	NA	TRBJ2-5	CASSLGAETQYF	TGTGCCAGCAGCTTAGGAGCCGAGACCCAGTACTTC
TRBV19	TRBD2	NA	TRBJ2-1	CASSIPHETSPDEQFF	TGTGCCAGTAGTATCCCCCATGAGACTAGCCCAGATGAGCAGTTCTTC
TRBV27	NA	NA	TRBJ2-3	CASSLLSSADTQYF	TGTGCCAGCAGTTTATTAAGCTCAGCAGATACGCAGTATTTT
TRBV19	NA	NA	TRBJ1-5	CASSIGGTLDGPQHF	TGTGCCAGTAGCATCGGGGGGACATTGGATGGGCCCCAGCATTTT